The rows below give T cell receptor beta chains drawn from one sample of a study of beta chain features in type 1 diabetes. Here immunoSEQ multiplex PCR was the method, and the copy in TCRdb shows in-frame clones only, minus some. The data contain around 120,000 clones, 17% of them singletons. The sample comprised central memory CD4+ T cells from blood. These receptors all stem from a man in his late teens or twenties with type 1 diabetes. The conserved cysteine and the conserved F or W are not part of the CDR3 here.

ASRGTYNEQF	TRBV6-5
ASSLAQSTDTQY	TRBV28
SVAPSGRIYEQF	TRBV29-1
ASSAVTGKNEQF	TRBV13
ASSPGLADNEQF	TRBV7-2
ASSLSWDGTDTQY	TRBV5-1
ASSQIRDSQETQY	TRBV19
ASSSAKGLTPYEQY	TRBV5-6
ASSQERTSSGETQY	TRBV14
ASSPTSGRAKSGELF	TRBV19
ASSVRIQETQY	TRBV9
ASSRLAGDSSYNEQF	TRBV18
ASTQTLGPSYNEQF	TRBV7-6
ASNVPSGWGGSNQPQH	TRBV2
ASSVAPSGGTDTQY	TRBV9
ASSLALSNQPQH	TRBV5-6
ASSGYRTRQY	TRBV7-9
SVDTRTVKETQY	TRBV29-1
ASSLGGRGSYEQY	TRBV11-1
ASSSSHGWKETQY	TRBV7-7
ASSLGRGGADTQY	TRBV7-9
ASSQKGLAIPDTQY	TRBV18
ASSLGSGTNTGELF	TRBV7-9
AIMAADNTEAF	TRBV10-3
ASIDSGAGTDTQY	TRBV28
ATSDTYQPQH	TRBV10-3
ASSLGGLAGETQY	TRBV5-1
AWSLPSGLRTDTQY	TRBV30
ASSEQGILYEQY	TRBV2
ASSKVGLNYGYT	TRBV21-1
ASSLTSGTADTQY	TRBV2
ASSPGSWETQY	TRBV18
ASSLLTREQF	TRBV7-8
ASSPLLRKDEKLF	TRBV9
ASSFLAGTQETQY	TRBV27
ASSHDGTSAYNEQF	TRBV5-1
AISGKSGGSVGTDTQY	TRBV10-3
ASSLRDFYGYT	TRBV7-9
ATSRIGDEQY	TRBV15
ASSLVEGYTEAF	TRBV11-2
AWSVMEYEQY	TRBV30
ASSPAGLSYGYT	TRBV6-5
ASSSPGQMSGYT	TRBV28
ASSLLQKYEQY	TRBV5-6
ASSRQQGRGTDTQY	TRBV28
AWSVFTSGKHNEQF	TRBV30
AWSLSEDTQY	TRBV30
ASSLDRGLAGHTQY	TRBV11-2
AIRRGRLAEEGDNEQF	TRBV10-3
AWSIRGDQPQH	TRBV30
SVAQGRSGANVLT	TRBV29-1
AWRLGAYNEQF	TRBV30
AWSGGLAFQETQY	TRBV30
ASSLQGTYEQY	TRBV27
ASSPPGPNTEAF	TRBV18
AWSYPTSVQETQY	TRBV30